This T cell receptor beta chain came from a study of post-analysis software for immune sequencing data. Study details: The cohort encompassed relapsing-remitting, secondary progressive and progressive-relapsing multiple sclerosis disease courses. Study findings and constraints: The F measure placed samples prepared in the same batch into strongly shared clusters. TRBV5-6, TRBV5-1 and TRBV20-1 belonged to a set of a handful of TRBV segments that were more frequent in patients than controls. Controls' normalized Chao1 diversity significantly exceeded that of multiple sclerosis patients.

Every TCR beta cDNA library bore unique molecular identifiers. TCRdb passed the PCR reads through MiXCR, listing each CDR3 protein once. This repertoire shows over 250,000 distinct CDR3 sequences, 30% to 45% found once; its top ten account for approximately 4.6%. As regards this clonotype: What it recognizes is unknown. The junction differs from germline at one of its ends, possibly a read error.

This CDR3 contains 15 residues. Germline assignment: CDR1 SNHLY and CDR2 FYNNEI. Sequenced input: blood. V is TRBV2 and J is TRBJ1-1, with 9 bases that match TRBD1. The receptor was derived from a girl aged 5 to 17 with multiple sclerosis. CDR3 nucleotides: TGTGCCAGCAGACTCAGTACAGGGGGCCGGGGTGAAGCTTGCTTT. As protein: CASRLSTGGRGEACF.